This T cell receptor beta chain is from a study of shared clonotypes between healthy human individuals. For the study at large: Aged 18 to 49, the donors were two women and three men.

Deep-level running was used for the assay. TCRdb's table, derived via immunoSEQ multiplex PCR, lists solely in-frame clones and lacks some. The sample has 850,000 to 1,200,000 clones, roughly 75% seen once; the top ten hold about 1.5%. CDR3 length equals 14 residues. The germline CDR1 and CDR2 sequences are MNHEY and SMNVEV (reference sequence). V shed 2 bases and J shed 4 bases, with 8 bases lying between them. This receptor was taken from a man aged 18 to 30 in good health. The rearrangement uses TRBV27 and TRBJ2-2; D is unclear. Sequencing was performed on memory CD4+ T cells sorted from blood. Regarding subset: CD45RA-negative fraction. The CDR3 coding sequence is TGTGCCAGCAGTTTAGGGCAGGTCACCGGGGAGCTGTTTTTT. Protein sequence: CASSLGQVTGELFF.